The T cell receptor beta chain described here comes from a study of blood T cell repertoires in COVID-19. Study details: PBMCs, B-cell-depleted T cells, or T cells provided the cDNA or gDNA that made up the material.

Data came from immunoSEQ multiplex PCR; TCRdb stores just in-frame clones and leaves some out. The sample has about 250,000 clones; about 84% are singletons. The germline V gene encodes CDR1 MNHEY and CDR2 SVGEGT. The CDR3 totals 13 residues. V lost 5 bases and J 1 base, leaving 6 bases between the germline ends. Those enrolled in Seattle joined during active infection and were followed longitudinally afterward. V and J are TRBV6-2 or TRBV6-3 and TRBJ1-5; unclear D gene. This clonotype was obtained from a woman aged 80 or over with COVID-19, enrolled during active disease. Sequencing used peripheral blood. For the CDR3, the DNA is TGTGCCAGCAGTCTACAGAGCAATCAGCCCCAGCATTTT. Translation: CASSLQSNQPQHF.